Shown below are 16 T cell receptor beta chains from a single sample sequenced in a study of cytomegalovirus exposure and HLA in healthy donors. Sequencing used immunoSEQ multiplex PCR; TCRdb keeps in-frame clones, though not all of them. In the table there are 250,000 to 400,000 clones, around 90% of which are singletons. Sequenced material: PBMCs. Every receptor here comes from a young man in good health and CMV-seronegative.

CDR3 in amino acids: CASSIAGGTEAFF. The CDR3, as DNA: TGTGCCAGTAGTATAGCAGGGGGCACTGAAGCTTTCTTT. The rearrangement links TRBV19 to TRBJ1-1; TRBD1 aligns across 7 bases. After removal of 1 base from V and 4 bases from J, the junction contained 0 bases not matched to a gene. The CDR3 loop spans 13 amino acids. Germline CDR1 LNHDA, CDR2 SQIVND (reference sequence).

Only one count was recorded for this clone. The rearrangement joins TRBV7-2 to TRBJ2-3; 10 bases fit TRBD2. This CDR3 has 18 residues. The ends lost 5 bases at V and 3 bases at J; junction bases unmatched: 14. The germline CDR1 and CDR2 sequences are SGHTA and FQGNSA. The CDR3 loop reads CASSVGLLAGAYTDTQYF. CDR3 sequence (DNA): TGTGCCAGCAGCGTCGGTTTGCTAGCGGGGGCCTATACAGATACGCAGTATTTT.

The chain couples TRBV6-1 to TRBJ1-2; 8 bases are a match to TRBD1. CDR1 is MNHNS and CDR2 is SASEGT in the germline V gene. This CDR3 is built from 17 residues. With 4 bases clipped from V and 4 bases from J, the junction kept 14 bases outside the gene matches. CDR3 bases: TGTGCCAGCAGTGCCTCCGGGACAGGCCTCGGGGGCTATGGCTACACCTTC. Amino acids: CASSASGTGLGGYGYTF.

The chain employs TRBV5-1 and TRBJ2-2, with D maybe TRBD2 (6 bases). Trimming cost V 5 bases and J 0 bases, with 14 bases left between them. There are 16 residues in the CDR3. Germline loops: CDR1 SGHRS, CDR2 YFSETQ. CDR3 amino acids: CASRWLDYSNTGELFF. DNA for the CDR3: TGCGCCAGCAGGTGGCTGGACTATTCGAACACCGGGGAGCTGTTTTTT.

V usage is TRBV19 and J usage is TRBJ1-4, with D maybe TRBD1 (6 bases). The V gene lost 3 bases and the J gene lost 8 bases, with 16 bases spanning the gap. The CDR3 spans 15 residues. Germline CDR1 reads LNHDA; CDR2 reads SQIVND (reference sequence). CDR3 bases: TGTGCCAGTAGTATTTATCAGGGGCAAGGCGAAAAACTGTTTTTT. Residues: CASSIYQGQGEKLFF.

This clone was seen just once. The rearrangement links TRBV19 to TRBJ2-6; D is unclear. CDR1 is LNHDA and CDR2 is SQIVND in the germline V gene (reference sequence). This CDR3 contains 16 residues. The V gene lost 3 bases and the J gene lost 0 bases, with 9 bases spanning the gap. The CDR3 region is CASSIEVSSGANVLTF. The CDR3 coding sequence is TGTGCCAGTAGTATTGAGGTCAGCTCTGGGGCCAACGTCCTGACTTTC.

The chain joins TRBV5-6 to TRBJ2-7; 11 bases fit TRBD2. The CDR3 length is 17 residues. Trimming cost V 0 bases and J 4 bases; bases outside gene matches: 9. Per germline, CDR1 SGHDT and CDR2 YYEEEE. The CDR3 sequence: CASSLGRRASGRYEQYF. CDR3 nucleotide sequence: TGTGCCAGCAGCTTGGGTAGGAGGGCTAGCGGGAGGTACGAGCAGTACTTC.

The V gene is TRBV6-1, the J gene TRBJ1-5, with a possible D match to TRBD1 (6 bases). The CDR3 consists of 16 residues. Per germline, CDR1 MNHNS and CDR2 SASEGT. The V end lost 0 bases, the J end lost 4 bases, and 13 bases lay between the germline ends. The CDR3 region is CASSEASGTRNQPQHF. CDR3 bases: TGTGCCAGCAGTGAAGCATCAGGGACAAGGAATCAGCCCCAGCATTTT.

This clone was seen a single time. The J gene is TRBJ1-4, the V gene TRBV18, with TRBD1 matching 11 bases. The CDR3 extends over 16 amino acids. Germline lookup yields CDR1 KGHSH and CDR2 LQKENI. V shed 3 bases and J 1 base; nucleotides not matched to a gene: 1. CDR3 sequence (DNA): TGTGCCAGCTCACCGGGACAGGGGGAAACTAATGAAAAACTGTTTTTT. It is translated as CASSPGQGETNEKLFF. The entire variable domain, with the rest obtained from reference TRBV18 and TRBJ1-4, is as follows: NAGVMQNPRHLVRRRGQEARLRCSPMKGHSHVYWYRQLPEEGLKFMVYLQKENIIDESGMPKERFSAEFPKEGPSILRIQQVVRGDSAAYFCASSPGQGETNEKLFFGSGTQLSVL.

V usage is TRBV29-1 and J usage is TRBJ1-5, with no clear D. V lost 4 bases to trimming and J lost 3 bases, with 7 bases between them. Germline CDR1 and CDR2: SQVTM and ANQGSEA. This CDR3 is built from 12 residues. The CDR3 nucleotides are TGCAGCGTTGGAGGGATCAATCAGCCCCAGCATTTT. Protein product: CSVGGINQPQHF.

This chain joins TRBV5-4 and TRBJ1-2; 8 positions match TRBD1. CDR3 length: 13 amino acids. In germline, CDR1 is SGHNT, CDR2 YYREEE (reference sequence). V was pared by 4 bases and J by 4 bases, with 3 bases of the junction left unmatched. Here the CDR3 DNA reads TGTGCCAGCAGCCCGGGACAGGTCTATGGCTACACCTTC. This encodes CASSPGQVYGYTF.

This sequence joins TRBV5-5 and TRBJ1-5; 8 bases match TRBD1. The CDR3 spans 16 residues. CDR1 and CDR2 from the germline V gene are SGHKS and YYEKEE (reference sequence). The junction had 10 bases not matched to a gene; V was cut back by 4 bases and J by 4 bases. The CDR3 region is CASSPSGGGGNQPQHF. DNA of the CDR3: TGTGCCAGCAGCCCCTCAGGGGGCGGAGGGAATCAGCCCCAGCATTTT. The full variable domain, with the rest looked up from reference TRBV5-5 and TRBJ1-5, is DAGVTQSPTHLIKTRGQQVTLRCSPISGHKSVSWYQQVLGQGPQFIFQYYEKEERGRGNFPDRFSARQFPNYSSELNVNALLLGDSALYLCASSPSGGGGNQPQHFGDGTRLSIL.

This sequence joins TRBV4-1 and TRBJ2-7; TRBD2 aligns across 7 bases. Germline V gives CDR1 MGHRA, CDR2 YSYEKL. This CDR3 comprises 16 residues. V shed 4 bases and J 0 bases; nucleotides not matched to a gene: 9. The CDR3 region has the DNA TGCGCCAGCAGCCCCCTCGAAGCGGGGAGCTCCTACGAGCAGTACTTC. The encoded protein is CASSPLEAGSSYEQYF.

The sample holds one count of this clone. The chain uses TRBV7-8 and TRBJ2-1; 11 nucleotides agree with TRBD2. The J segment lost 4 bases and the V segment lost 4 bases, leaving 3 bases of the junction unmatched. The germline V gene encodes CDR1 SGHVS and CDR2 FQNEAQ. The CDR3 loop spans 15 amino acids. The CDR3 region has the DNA TGTGCCAGCAGCTCGACTAGCGGGACATACAATGAGCAGTTCTTC. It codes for CASSSTSGTYNEQFF. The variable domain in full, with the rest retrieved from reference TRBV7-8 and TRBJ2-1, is GAGVSQSPRYKVAKRGQDVALRCDPISGHVSLFWYQQALGQGPEFLTYFQNEAQLDKSGLPSDRFFAERPEGSVSTLKIQRTQQEDSAVYLCASSSTSGTYNEQFFGPGTRLTVL.

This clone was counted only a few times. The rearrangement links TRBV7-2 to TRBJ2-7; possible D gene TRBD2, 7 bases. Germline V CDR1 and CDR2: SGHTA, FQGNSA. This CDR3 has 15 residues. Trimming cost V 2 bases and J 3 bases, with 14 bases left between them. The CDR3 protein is CASSLSRGAHYEQYF. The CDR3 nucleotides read TGTGCCAGCAGCTTATCCCGGGGGGCCCACTACGAGCAGTACTTC.

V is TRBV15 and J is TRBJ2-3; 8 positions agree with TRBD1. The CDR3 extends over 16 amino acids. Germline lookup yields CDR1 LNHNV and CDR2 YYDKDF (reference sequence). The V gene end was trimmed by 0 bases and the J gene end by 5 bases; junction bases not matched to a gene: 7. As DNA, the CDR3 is TGTGCCACCAGCAGAGAGGGGGACAGGTCATTAGATACGCAGTATTTT. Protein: CATSREGDRSLDTQYF.